The sequence of this T cell receptor (beta chain) was determined in a study of T cell responses to AZD1222 COVID-19 vaccine. Sequencing was performed with immunoSEQ multiplex PCR; in TCRdb, only in-frame clones are kept and a portion is missing. This table holds approximately 150,000 clones, around 84% found once. This TCR came from an adult who received the AZD1222 COVID-19 vaccine. Source: peripheral blood, taken 28 days after the second AZD1222 dose.

The CDR3 protein is CASSSDALPQYF. CDR3 DNA: TGTGCCAGCAGCTCGGACGCCCTACCTCAGTATTTT. The chain uses TRBV5-4 and TRBJ2-3, with D unresolved. The germline gives CDR1 SGHNT, CDR2 YYREEE (reference sequence). V was trimmed by 3 bases and J by 12 bases, leaving 14 bases between them. The length of the CDR3 is 12 residues.